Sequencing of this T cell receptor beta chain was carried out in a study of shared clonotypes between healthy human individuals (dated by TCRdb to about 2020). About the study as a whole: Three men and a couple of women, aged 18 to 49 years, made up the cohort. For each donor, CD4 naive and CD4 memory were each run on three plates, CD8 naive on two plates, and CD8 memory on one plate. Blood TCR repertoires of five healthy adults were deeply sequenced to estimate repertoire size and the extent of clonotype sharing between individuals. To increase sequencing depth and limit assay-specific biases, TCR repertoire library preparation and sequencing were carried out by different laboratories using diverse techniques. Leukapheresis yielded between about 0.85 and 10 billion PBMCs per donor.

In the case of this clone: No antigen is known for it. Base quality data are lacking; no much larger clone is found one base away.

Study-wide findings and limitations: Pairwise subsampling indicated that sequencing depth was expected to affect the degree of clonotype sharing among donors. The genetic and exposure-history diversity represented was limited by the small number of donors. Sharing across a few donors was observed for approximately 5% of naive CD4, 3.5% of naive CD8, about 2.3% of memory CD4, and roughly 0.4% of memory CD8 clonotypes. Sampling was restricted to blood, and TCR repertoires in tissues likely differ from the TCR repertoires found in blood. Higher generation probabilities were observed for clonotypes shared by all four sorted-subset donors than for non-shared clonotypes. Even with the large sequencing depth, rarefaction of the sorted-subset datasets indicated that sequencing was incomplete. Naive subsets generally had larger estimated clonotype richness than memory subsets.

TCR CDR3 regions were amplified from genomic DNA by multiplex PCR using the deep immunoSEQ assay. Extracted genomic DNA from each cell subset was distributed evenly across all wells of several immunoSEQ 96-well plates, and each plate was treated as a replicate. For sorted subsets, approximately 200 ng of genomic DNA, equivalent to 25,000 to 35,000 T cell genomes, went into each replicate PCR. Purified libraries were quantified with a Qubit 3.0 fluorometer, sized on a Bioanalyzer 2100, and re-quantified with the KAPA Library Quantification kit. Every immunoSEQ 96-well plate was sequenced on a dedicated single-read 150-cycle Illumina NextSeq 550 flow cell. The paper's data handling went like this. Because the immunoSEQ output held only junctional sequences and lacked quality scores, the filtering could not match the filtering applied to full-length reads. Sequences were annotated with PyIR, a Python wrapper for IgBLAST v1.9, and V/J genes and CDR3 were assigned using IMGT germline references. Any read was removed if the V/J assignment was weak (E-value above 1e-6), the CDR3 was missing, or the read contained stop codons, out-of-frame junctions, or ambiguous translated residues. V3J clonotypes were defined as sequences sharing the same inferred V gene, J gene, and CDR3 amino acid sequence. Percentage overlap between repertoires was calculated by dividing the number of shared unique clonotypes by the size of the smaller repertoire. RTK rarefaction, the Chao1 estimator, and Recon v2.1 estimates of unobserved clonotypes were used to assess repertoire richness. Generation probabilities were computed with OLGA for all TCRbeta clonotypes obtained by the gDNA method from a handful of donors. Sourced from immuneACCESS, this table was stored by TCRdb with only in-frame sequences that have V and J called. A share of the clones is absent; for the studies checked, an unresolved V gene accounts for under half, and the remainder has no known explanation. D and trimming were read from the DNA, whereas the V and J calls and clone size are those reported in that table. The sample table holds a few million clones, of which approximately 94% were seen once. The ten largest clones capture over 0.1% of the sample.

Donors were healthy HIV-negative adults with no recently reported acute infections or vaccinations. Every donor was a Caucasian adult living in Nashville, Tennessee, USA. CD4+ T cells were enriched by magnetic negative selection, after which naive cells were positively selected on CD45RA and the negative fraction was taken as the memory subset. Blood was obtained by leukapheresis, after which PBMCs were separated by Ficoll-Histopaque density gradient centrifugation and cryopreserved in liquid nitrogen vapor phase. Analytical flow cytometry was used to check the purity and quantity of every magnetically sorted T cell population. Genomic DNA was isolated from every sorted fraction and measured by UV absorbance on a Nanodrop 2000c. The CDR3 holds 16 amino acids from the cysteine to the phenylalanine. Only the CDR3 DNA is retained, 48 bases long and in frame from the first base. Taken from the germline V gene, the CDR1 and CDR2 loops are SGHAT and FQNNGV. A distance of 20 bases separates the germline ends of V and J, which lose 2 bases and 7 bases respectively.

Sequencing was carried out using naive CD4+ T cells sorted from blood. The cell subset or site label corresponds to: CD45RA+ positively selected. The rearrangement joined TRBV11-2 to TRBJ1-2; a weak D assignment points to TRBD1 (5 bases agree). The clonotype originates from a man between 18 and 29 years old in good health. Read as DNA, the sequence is TGTGCCAGCAGCTTATCCCAAGTCTTTCCGGGGCCTGGCTACACCTTC. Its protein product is CASSLSQVFPGPGYTF.